These 28 T cell receptor beta chains were sequenced from one sample in a study of monozygotic twins with inflammatory bowel disease. One entry per CDR3 protein, without DNA, is what TCRdb gives after re-calling the 5' RACE reads. The table for this sample gives about 450,000 distinct CDR3 sequences. Sequences were obtained from blood. The receptor source for this set is a human donor with ulcerative colitis or Crohn's disease, or a healthy co-twin of an affected twin (not recorded which).

The chain is built from TRBV7-9 and TRBJ1-4; the D call from TCRdb, TRBD1, cannot be confirmed without DNA. The length of the CDR3 is 16 residues. Germline V lookup: CDR1 SEHNR, CDR2 FQNEAQ (reference sequence). The CDR3 region is CASSSGFMDRDEKLFF. The whole variable domain, filled in from reference TRBV7-9 and TRBJ1-4, reads DTGVSQNPRHKITKRGQNVTFRCDPISEHNRLYWYRQTLGQGPEFLTYFQNEAQLEKSRLLSDRFSAERPKGSFSTLEIQRTEQGDSAMYLCASSSGFMDRDEKLFFGSGTQLSVL.

V gene TRBV6-2 or TRBV6-3 combines with J gene TRBJ2-7; checking the TCRdb D call of TRBD1 is not possible without DNA. The CDR3 runs 17 residues. CDR1 is MNHEY and CDR2 is SVGEGT in the germline V gene. The CDR3 sequence is CASSYLPTGTTSYEQYF.

This chain uses TRBV18 with TRBJ1-6; TCRdb selects TRBD1, and the lack of DNA leaves this call unchecked. This CDR3 comprises 16 residues. Germline V CDR1 and CDR2: KGHSH, LQKENI. CDR3 loop: CASSPTGQGYNSPLHF.

The chain joins TRBV7-9 to TRBJ1-2; TCRdb calls TRBD1, which cannot be checked without DNA. Germline-derived CDR1 and CDR2 are SEHNR and FQNEAQ (reference sequence). CDR3 length equals 12 residues. CDR3 loop: CASSQTGFGYTF.

The chain recombines TRBV5-1 with TRBJ2-3. CDR3 length: 14 residues. CDR1 SGHRS and CDR2 YFSETQ come from the germline V gene. CDR3 loop: CASSLEQNTDTQYF.

The gene calls are TRBV3-1 and TRBJ1-6; TCRdb reports TRBD1, a call that lacks DNA to check it against. Germline assignment: CDR1 LGHDT and CDR2 YNNKEL (reference sequence). The CDR3 totals 14 residues. The CDR3 here is CASSQSDRDSPLHF.

J is TRBJ2-3 and V is TRBV5-1; the D gene TCRdb calls, TRBD1, cannot be checked with no DNA. The CDR3 is made up of 18 amino acids. Germline loops: CDR1 SGHRS, CDR2 YFSETQ. The CDR3 sequence is CASSWGLGTPPSTDTQYF.

The chain combines TRBV27 with TRBJ2-3; TCRdb's assignment of TRBD2 cannot be checked, as there is no DNA. The CDR3 length is 13 residues. Germline CDR1 and CDR2: MNHEY and SMNVEV (reference sequence). CDR3 amino acids: CASSLTASYTQYF.

The chain employs TRBV7-3 and TRBJ2-1; TCRdb proposes TRBD2, but this gene call is untestable without DNA. This CDR3 is 13 amino acids long. Looked up from germline, CDR1 is SGHTA and CDR2 is FQGTGA. The CDR3 loop is CASRLDLHNEQFF.

CDR3 region: CASSFVWSGGLNEKLFF. This chain uses TRBV12-3 or TRBV12-4 with TRBJ1-4; TCRdb selects TRBD1, and the lack of DNA leaves this call unchecked. This CDR3 spans 17 amino acids.

This rearrangement joins TRBV6-1 to TRBJ1-6. The CDR3 runs to 13 residues. CDR1 is MNHNS and CDR2 is SASEGT in the germline V gene. This CDR3 reads CASIEGNNSPLHF.

The genes are TRBV19 and TRBJ2-7. The V gene's germline CDR1 is LNHDA and CDR2 SQIVND (reference sequence). The length of the CDR3 is 13 residues. Here the CDR3 reads CASSIDNNYEQYF.

V gene TRBV11-2 combines with J gene TRBJ2-5; the D gene TCRdb calls, TRBD2, cannot be checked with no DNA. Germline V gene data show CDR1 as SGHAT and CDR2 as FQNNGV. The CDR3 extends over 18 amino acids. The CDR3 spells CASSPSTSGGVYQETQYF. The variable domain in full, completed from reference TRBV11-2 and TRBJ2-5, reads EAGVAQSPRYKIIEKRQSVAFWCNPISGHATLYWYQQILGQGPKLLIQFQNNGVVDDSQLPKDRFSAERLKGVDSTLKIQPAKLEDSAVYLCASSPSTSGGVYQETQYFGPGTRLLVL.

CDR3 loop: CASSQVTVNTEAFF. The chain joins TRBV4-1 to TRBJ1-1; TCRdb lists TRBD1, though no DNA is available to test this call. There are 14 residues in the CDR3. Looked up from germline, CDR1 is MGHRA and CDR2 is YSYEKL.

The gene calls are TRBV15 and TRBJ2-2; lacking DNA, the TRBD1 call made by TCRdb goes unchecked. There are 14 residues in the CDR3. Germline values: CDR1 LNHNV, CDR2 YYDKDF (reference sequence). The CDR3 spells CATSRERGSGELFF.

The rearrangement uses TRBV12-3 or TRBV12-4 and TRBJ1-2; the TCRdb D gene call, TRBD1, has no DNA to confirm it. There are 14 residues in the CDR3. This CDR3 reads CASSLYGTVYGYTF.

The genes are TRBV29-1 and TRBJ1-1; TCRdb designates TRBD1, a call that cannot be tested without DNA. Per the germline V gene, CDR1 is SQVTM and CDR2 is ANQGSEA. CDR3 size: 12 residues. CDR3 region: CSVEKLSGMAFF.

The gene calls are TRBV9 and TRBJ2-3; TCRdb names TRBD1, which stays unverified in the absence of DNA. This CDR3 is 16 amino acids long. The germline V gene encodes CDR1 SGDLS and CDR2 YYNGEE. CDR3 region: CASSVGGGTSTDTQYF.

The chain has TRBV29-1 and TRBJ2-4; TCRdb reports TRBD1, a call that lacks DNA to check it against. CDR1 SQVTM and CDR2 ANQGSEA come from the germline V gene. The CDR3 sequence is 13 residues long. This chain's CDR3 is CSVSGTGGNIQYF.

This chain joins TRBV10-3 and TRBJ2-3; lacking DNA, the TRBD1 call made by TCRdb goes unchecked. Germline CDR1 and CDR2: ENHRY and SYGVKD. This CDR3 contains 17 residues. The CDR3 protein is CAISESVGASESNTQYF.

The V and J genes are TRBV28 and TRBJ2-7; TCRdb designates TRBD1, a call that cannot be tested without DNA. Germline-derived CDR1 and CDR2 are MDHEN and SYDVKM. This CDR3 contains 16 residues. The CDR3 protein is CASTWGSGPHSYEQYF.

The chain carries TRBV28 and TRBJ2-7; the D call from TCRdb, TRBD2, cannot be confirmed without DNA. Germline CDR1 MDHEN, CDR2 SYDVKM. The CDR3 covers 15 residues. CDR3 residues: CASSLLGRESYEQYF.

The CDR3 region is CASSLIAGLGEQYF. The chain recombines TRBV12-3 or TRBV12-4 with TRBJ2-7; the TCRdb D gene call, TRBD1, has no DNA to confirm it. The CDR3 has 14 amino acids.

The rearrangement links TRBV19 to TRBJ2-3. Germline loops: CDR1 LNHDA, CDR2 SQIVND (reference sequence). The CDR3 extends over 15 amino acids. The CDR3 sequence is CASSIGPFSTDTQYF.

V is TRBV27 and J is TRBJ2-1; TCRdb gives TRBD1 as the D gene, but with no DNA this cannot be confirmed. The CDR3 extends over 15 amino acids. Germline lookup yields CDR1 MNHEY and CDR2 SMNVEV (reference sequence). CDR3 region: CASSLWGASYNEQFF.

The chain couples TRBV4-2 to TRBJ2-5; TCRdb selects TRBD2, and the lack of DNA leaves this call unchecked. Germline values: CDR1 LGHNA, CDR2 YNFKEQ. This CDR3 contains 16 residues. CDR3 loop: CASSQALAGAGETQYF.

This chain links TRBV11-2 with TRBJ2-3; TCRdb reports TRBD2, a call that lacks DNA to check it against. Germline assignment: CDR1 SGHAT and CDR2 FQNNGV. CDR3 length: 16 amino acids. The CDR3: CADPRGLAGGPDTQYF.

This chain connects TRBV18 to TRBJ1-5; TCRdb outputs TRBD1, but without DNA this stays unchecked. CDR1 and CDR2 (germline): KGHSH, LQKENI. The CDR3 is 17 residues long. The CDR3: CASSRLTGGVGNQPQHF.